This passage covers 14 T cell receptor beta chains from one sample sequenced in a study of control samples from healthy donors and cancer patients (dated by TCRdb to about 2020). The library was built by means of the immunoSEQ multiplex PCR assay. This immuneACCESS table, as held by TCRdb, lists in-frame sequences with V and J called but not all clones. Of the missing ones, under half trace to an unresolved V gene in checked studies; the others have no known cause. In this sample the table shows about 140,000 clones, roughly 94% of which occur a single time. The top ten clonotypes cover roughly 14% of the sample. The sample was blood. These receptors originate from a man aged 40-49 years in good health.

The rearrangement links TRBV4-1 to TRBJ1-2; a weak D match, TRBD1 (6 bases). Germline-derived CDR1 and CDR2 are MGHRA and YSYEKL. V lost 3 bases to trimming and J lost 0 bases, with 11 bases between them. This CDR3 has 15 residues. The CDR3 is CASSQGHGANYGYTF. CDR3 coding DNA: TGCGCCAGCAGCCAGGGACACGGCGCTAACTATGGCTACACCTTC.

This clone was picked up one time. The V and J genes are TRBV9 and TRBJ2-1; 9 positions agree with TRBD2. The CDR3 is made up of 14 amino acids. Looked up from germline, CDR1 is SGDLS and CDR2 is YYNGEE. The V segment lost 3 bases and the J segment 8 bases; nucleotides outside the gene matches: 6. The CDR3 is CASSGAGGNDEQFF. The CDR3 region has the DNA TGTGCCAGCAGCGGAGCGGGGGGTAATGATGAGCAGTTCTTC.

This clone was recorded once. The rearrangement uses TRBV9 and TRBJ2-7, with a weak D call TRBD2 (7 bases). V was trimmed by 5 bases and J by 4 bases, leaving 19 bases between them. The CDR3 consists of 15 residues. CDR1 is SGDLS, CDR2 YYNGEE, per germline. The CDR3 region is CASSEGGETLYEQYF. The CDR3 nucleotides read TGTGCCAGCAGTGAGGGGGGGGAAACCCTTTACGAGCAGTACTTC. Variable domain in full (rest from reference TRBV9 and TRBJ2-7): DSGVTQTPKHLITATGQRVTLRCSPRSGDLSVYWYQQSLDQGLQFLIQYYNGEERAKGNILERFSAQQFPDLHSELNLSSLELGDSALYFCASSEGGETLYEQYFGPGTRLTVT.

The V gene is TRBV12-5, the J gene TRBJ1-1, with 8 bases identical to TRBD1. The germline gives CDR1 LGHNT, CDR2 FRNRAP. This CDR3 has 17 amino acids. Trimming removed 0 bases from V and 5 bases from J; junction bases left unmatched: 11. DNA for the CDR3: TGTGCTAGTGGTTTGGTACCACGGGACAGGCGGGCGACTGAAGCTTTCTTT. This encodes CASGLVPRDRRATEAFF.

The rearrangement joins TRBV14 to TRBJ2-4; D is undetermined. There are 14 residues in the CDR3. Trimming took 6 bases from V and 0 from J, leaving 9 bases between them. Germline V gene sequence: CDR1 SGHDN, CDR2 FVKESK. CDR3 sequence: CASSSSVAKNIQYF. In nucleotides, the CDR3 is TGTGCCAGCAGTAGTTCCGTAGCCAAAAACATTCAGTACTTC.

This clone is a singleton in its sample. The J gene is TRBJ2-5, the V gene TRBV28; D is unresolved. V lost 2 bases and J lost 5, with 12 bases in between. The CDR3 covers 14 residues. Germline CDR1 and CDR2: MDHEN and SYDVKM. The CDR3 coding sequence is TGTGCCAGCAGTTTAAAGGACCCCCTCGAGACCCAGTACTTC. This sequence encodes CASSLKDPLETQYF.

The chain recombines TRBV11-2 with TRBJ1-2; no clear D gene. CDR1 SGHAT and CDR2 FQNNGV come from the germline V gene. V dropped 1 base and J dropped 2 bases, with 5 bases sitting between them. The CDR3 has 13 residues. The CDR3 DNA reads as TGTGCCAGCAGCTTAGGAGGGAACTATGGCTACACCTTC. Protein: CASSLGGNYGYTF.

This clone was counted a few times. The CDR3 sequence: CASSSDSSYEQYF. Here the CDR3 DNA reads TGTGCCAGCAGTTCTGACAGCTCCTACGAGCAGTACTTC. The J gene is TRBJ2-7, the V gene TRBV28, with D perhaps TRBD1 (5 bases). Trimming took off 4 bases at V and 0 bases at J, with 7 bases between the two ends. Germline V gene lookup returns CDR1 MDHEN and CDR2 SYDVKM. The CDR3 length is 13 residues. The variable domain in full, with the rest retrieved from reference TRBV28 and TRBJ2-7, is DVKVTQSSRYLVKRTGEKVFLECVQDMDHENMFWYRQDPGLGLRLIYFSYDVKMKEKGDIPEGYSVSREKKERFSLILESASTNQTSMYLCASSSDSSYEQYFGPGTRLTVT.

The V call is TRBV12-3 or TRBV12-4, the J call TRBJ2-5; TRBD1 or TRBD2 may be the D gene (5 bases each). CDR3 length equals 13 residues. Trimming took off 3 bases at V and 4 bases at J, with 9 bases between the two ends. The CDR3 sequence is CASSFSGRETQYF. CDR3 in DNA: TGTGCCAGCAGTTTTTCAGGGAGAGAGACCCAGTACTTC.

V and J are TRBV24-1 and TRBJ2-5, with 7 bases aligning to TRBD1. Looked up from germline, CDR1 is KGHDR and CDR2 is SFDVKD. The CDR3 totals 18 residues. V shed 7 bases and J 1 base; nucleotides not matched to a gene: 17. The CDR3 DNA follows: TGTGCCACCAGCTACCCGGACGGGACAGACGTCTCCCAAGAGACCCAGTACTTC. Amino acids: CATSYPDGTDVSQETQYF.

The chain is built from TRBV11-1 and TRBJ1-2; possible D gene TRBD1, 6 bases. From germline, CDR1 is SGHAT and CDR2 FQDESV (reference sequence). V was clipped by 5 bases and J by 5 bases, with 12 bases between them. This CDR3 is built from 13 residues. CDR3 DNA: TGTGCCAGCAGCCATAGGACAGCGTATGGCTACACCTTC. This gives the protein CASSHRTAYGYTF.

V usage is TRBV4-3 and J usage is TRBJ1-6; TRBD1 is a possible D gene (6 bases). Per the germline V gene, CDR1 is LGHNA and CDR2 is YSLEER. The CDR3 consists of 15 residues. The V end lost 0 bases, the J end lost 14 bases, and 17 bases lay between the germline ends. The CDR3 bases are TGCGCCAGCAGCCAAGAATTCAGGGACATACTCGCCCTCCACTTT. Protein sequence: CASSQEFRDILALHF.

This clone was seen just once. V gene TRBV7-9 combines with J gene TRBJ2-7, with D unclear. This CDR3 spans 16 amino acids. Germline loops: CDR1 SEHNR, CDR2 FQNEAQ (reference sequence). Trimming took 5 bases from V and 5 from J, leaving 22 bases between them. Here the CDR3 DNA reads TGTGCCAGCAGCCGTTCCCCGCCTGAGTCCGCCCACGAGCAGTACTTC. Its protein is CASSRSPPESAHEQYF.

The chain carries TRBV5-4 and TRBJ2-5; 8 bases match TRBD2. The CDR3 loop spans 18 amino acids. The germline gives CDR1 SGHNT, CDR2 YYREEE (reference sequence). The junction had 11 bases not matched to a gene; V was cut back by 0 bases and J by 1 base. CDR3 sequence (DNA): TGTGCCAGCAGCTTGGTGGGGGCGGGGGGCCTATTCCAAGAGACCCAGTACTTC. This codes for CASSLVGAGGLFQETQYF.